A single sample gave rise to the 24 T cell receptor beta chains below, sequenced in a study of CD8 T cells in ankylosing spondylitis. TCRdb redid the calling of the 5' RACE reads with MiXCR, one entry per CDR3 protein. The sample includes 250,000 or so distinct CDR3 sequences, over 15% of them seen just once. The sequenced sample consisted of blood, either unsorted or a sorted T cell fraction (not recorded which). The origin of the receptors is a male donor with ankylosing spondylitis or in good health (not recorded which).

The sample holds many counts of this clonotype. The chain joins TRBV28 to TRBJ1-3, with 7 bases aligning to TRBD1. The ends lost 10 bases at V and 1 base at J; junction bases unmatched: 7. CDR3 length: 14 residues. The germline CDR1 and CDR2 sequences are MDHEN and SYDVKM. The CDR3 loop reads CATLEQGSGNTIYF. The CDR3 DNA sequence: TGTGCCACCCTAGAACAGGGGTCTGGAAACACCATATATTTT.

A word on this clonotype: Germline is not matched at one junction end, which may reflect a read error. This rearrangement joins TRBV4-3 to TRBJ2-1; D may match TRBD1 or TRBD2 (5 bases each). Germline values: CDR1 LGHNA, CDR2 YSLEER. CDR3 length: 16 amino acids. Here the CDR3 reads CDSSHYTGTYYNEQFF. The CDR3, as DNA: TGCGACAGCAGCCACTACACGGGGACCTACTACAATGAGCAGTTCTTC.

This clonotype was counted many times. V gene TRBV29-1 combines with J gene TRBJ2-2; D remains ambiguous. The CDR3 is 14 amino acids. CDR1 and CDR2 from the germline V gene are SQVTM and ANQGSEA. Trimming left V 3 bases short and J 2 bases short, with 10 bases between. The CDR3 reads CSVEWADNTGELFF. The CDR3 DNA is TGCAGCGTTGAGTGGGCCGATAACACCGGGGAGCTGTTTTTT.

Regarding this clonotype: A much larger clonotype is one base distant, so this may be a read error. V and J are TRBV29-1 and TRBJ2-5; 12 bases fit TRBD2. This CDR3 spans 13 amino acids. The germline gives CDR1 SQVTM, CDR2 ANQGSEA. CDR3 protein: CSVGLAGVETQHF. The CDR3 bases are TGCAGCGTTGGACTAGCGGGAGTGGAGACCCAGCACTTC.

This clonotype appeared a few times. The genes are TRBV5-6 and TRBJ2-1; the D gene is possibly TRBD2 (6 bases). This CDR3 is 11 amino acids long. Germline CDR1 is SGHDT and CDR2 is YYEEEE. Trimming cost V 1 base and J 12 bases, with 8 bases left between them. DNA of the CDR3: TGTGCCAGCAGCTTGTCCGGGGGGCAGTTCTTC. Amino acids: CASSLSGGQFF.

In this sample, this clonotype turned up a few times. This CDR3 reads CASSWDGNEQFF. The CDR3, as DNA: TGTGCCAGCAGTTGGGACGGCAATGAGCAGTTCTTC. The chain combines TRBV12-3 or TRBV12-4 with TRBJ2-1; either TRBD1 or TRBD2 may supply D (5 bases each). This CDR3 has 12 residues. The V end was cut by 4 bases, the J end by 6 bases, with 7 bases between.

Points on this clonotype: Mismatch with germline at one junction end may stem from a read error. V usage is TRBV9 and J usage is TRBJ2-7; 8 nucleotides line up with TRBD2. The CDR3 extends over 15 amino acids. The germline V gene encodes CDR1 SGDLS and CDR2 YYNGEE. CDR3 nucleotide sequence: TGTGCCTGCAGCGTAGATAGCGGGGATTACTACGAGCAGTACTTC. Translated: CACSVDSGDYYEQYF.

The genes are TRBV6-2 or TRBV6-3 and TRBJ2-4; D gene ambiguous. Germline CDR1 is MNHEY and CDR2 is SVGEGT. V lost 0 bases to trimming and J lost 0 bases, with 15 bases between them. This CDR3 region has 18 residues. The CDR3 DNA follows: TGTGCCAGCAGTTACTCGCCTGACATCGATCTAGCCAAAAACATTCAGTACTTC. It specifies CASSYSPDIDLAKNIQYF.

The DNA for the CDR3 is TGTGCCAGCTCCGGGGGGATCCCTAACTATGGCTACACCTTC. This encodes CASSGGIPNYGYTF. The rearrangement uses TRBV9 and TRBJ1-2, with a tentative D call TRBD1 (5 bases). The CDR3 length is 14 residues. V dropped 7 bases and J dropped 0 bases, with 13 bases sitting between them. Looked up from germline, CDR1 is SGDLS and CDR2 is YYNGEE.

The rearrangement uses TRBV29-1 and TRBJ2-1, with TRBD2 matching 13 bases. This CDR3 region has 16 residues. Germline V gives CDR1 SQVTM, CDR2 ANQGSEA. V dropped 6 bases and J dropped 6; count of bases not matched to a gene: 11. CDR3 sequence (DNA): TGCAGCGTCGATGGGACTAGCGGGAACTTATTCAATGAGCAGTTCTTC. Amino acids: CSVDGTSGNLFNEQFF.

The chain combines TRBV10-3 with TRBJ2-7; 7 bases fit TRBD1. Germline V gives CDR1 ENHRY, CDR2 SYGVKD. With 7 bases clipped from V and 1 base from J, the junction kept 4 bases outside the gene matches. The CDR3 length is 13 residues. The CDR3 sequence is CAIMPGGSYEQYF. CDR3 DNA: TGTGCCATCATGCCAGGGGGTTCCTACGAGCAGTACTTC.

This clonotype showed up just a few times. The chain combines TRBV27 with TRBJ1-2; D might be TRBD1 (5 bases). Germline CDR1 MNHEY, CDR2 SMNVEV (reference sequence). The ends were cut back, 6 bases at V and 1 base at J, with 15 bases in the middle. CDR3 length: 15 residues. CDR3: CASSLGRGGNYGYTF. DNA of the CDR3: TGTGCCAGCAGCCTAGGGAGGGGAGGTAACTATGGCTACACCTTC.

The chain recombines TRBV9 with TRBJ2-2; D is perhaps TRBD2 (6 bases). Germline V lookup: CDR1 SGDLS, CDR2 YYNGEE. Trimming shortened V by 0 bases and J by 4 bases, and 13 bases separated the two germline ends. This CDR3 has 16 amino acids. The CDR3 here is CASSVASGLSTGELFF. The CDR3 DNA follows: TGTGCCAGCAGCGTAGCTTCAGGACTAAGCACCGGGGAGCTGTTTTTT. Full variable domain (rest looked up from reference TRBV9 and TRBJ2-2): DSGVTQTPKHLITATGQRVTLRCSPRSGDLSVYWYQQSLDQGLQFLIQYYNGEERAKGNILERFSAQQFPDLHSELNLSSLELGDSALYFCASSVASGLSTGELFFGEGSRLTVL.

The sample holds a few counts of this clonotype. The J gene is TRBJ2-5, the V gene TRBV4-3, with D uncertain. The V gene lost 0 bases and the J gene lost 5 bases, with 13 bases spanning the gap. The CDR3 contains 15 residues. Germline values: CDR1 LGHNA, CDR2 YSLEER. The CDR3 nucleotides are TGCGCCAGCAGCCAAGATCGGACCCCCTGGGAGACCCAGTACTTC. Its protein is CASSQDRTPWETQYF.

The rearrangement links TRBV12-3 or TRBV12-4 to TRBJ2-1; 7 positions match TRBD1. The CDR3 consists of 13 residues. The ends lost 5 bases at V and 8 bases at J; junction bases unmatched: 6. Here the CDR3 reads CASSQTGFDEQFF. The CDR3 coding sequence is TGTGCCAGCAGTCAGACAGGGTTTGATGAGCAGTTCTTC.

The rearrangement uses TRBV27 and TRBJ1-1, with D maybe TRBD1 (6 bases). The ends were cut back, 8 bases at V and 2 bases at J, with 12 bases in the middle. Germline V CDR1 and CDR2: MNHEY, SMNVEV (reference sequence). The CDR3 is 13 amino acids. The CDR3 DNA reads TGTGCCAGCTTGGGGGGCTTTAACACTGAAGCTTTCTTT. Its translation: CASLGGFNTEAFF.

This clonotype has a handful of counts. This chain joins TRBV12-3 or TRBV12-4 and TRBJ2-3; TRBD2 agrees at 15 bases. V lost 6 bases, J lost 3 bases, and 7 bases stayed unmatched. CDR3 length: 17 residues. The CDR3 region is CASSGLAGGKVTDTQYF. In DNA form, the CDR3 reads TGTGCCAGCAGCGGACTAGCGGGAGGGAAGGTTACAGATACGCAGTATTTT.

This clonotype has just a few counts. The chain uses TRBV28 and TRBJ2-2; TRBD1 agrees at 7 bases. The CDR3 runs 15 residues. Germline CDR1 is MDHEN and CDR2 is SYDVKM. V was clipped by 5 bases and J by 1 base; unmatched bases: 4. This CDR3 is CASSSRQGNTGELFF. The CDR3 DNA sequence: TGTGCCAGCAGTAGCCGACAGGGGAACACCGGGGAGCTGTTTTTT.

This clonotype was picked up a small number of times. This rearrangement joins TRBV12-3 or TRBV12-4 to TRBJ2-7, with 8 bases identical to TRBD2. This CDR3 is 15 amino acids long. V lost 5 bases to trimming and J lost 3 bases; unmatched junction nucleotides: 9. This CDR3 is CASSPTGLAGYEQYF. The CDR3 region has the DNA TGTGCCAGCAGTCCGACTGGGCTAGCGGGCTACGAGCAGTACTTC.

This clonotype appeared many times. The V and J genes are TRBV6-5 and TRBJ2-3, with D maybe TRBD2 (6 bases). This CDR3 has 15 amino acids. Trimming left V 0 bases short and J 0 bases short, with 7 bases between. Germline lookup yields CDR1 MNHEY and CDR2 SVGAGI. The CDR3 sequence: CASSYSLASTDTQYF. In nucleotides, the CDR3 is TGTGCCAGCAGTTACTCGCTAGCGAGCACAGATACGCAGTATTTT.

The chain employs TRBV10-3 and TRBJ2-6; D is tentatively TRBD1 or TRBD2 (5 bases each). V dropped 3 bases and J dropped 4 bases, with 19 bases sitting between them. The CDR3 spans 18 residues. Germline assignment: CDR1 ENHRY and CDR2 SYGVKD. The CDR3 here is CAISEEGRPVGGANVLTF. As DNA, the CDR3 is TGTGCCATCAGTGAAGAGGGACGGCCCGTAGGAGGGGCCAACGTCCTGACTTTC.

This clonotype was seen at least ten times. V is TRBV4-1 and J is TRBJ2-1; 14 bases agree with TRBD2. Germline V gene lookup returns CDR1 MGHRA and CDR2 YSYEKL. There are 16 residues in the CDR3. V was clipped by 0 bases and J by 6 bases; unmatched bases: 1. DNA of the CDR3: TGCGCCAGCAGCCAAGACGGACTAGCGGGAGGCAATGAGCAGTTCTTC. It yields the protein CASSQDGLAGGNEQFF.

The V and J genes are TRBV29-1 and TRBJ2-1; D gene ambiguous. V was cut by 1 base and J by 2 bases, with 9 bases left in between. The CDR3 runs to 14 residues. Per germline, CDR1 SQVTM and CDR2 ANQGSEA. The CDR3 loop is CSVEARPPYNEQFF. The DNA for the CDR3 is TGCAGCGTTGAAGCCAGGCCGCCCTACAATGAGCAGTTCTTC.

CDR3 coding DNA: TGTGCCAGCAGCTTAGAAGGGTGGCAGGGTCGAGAGACCCAGTACTTC. Protein sequence: CASSLEGWQGRETQYF. The chain combines TRBV7-2 with TRBJ2-5, with TRBD1 as a possible D gene (5 bases). CDR3 size: 16 residues. The V gene lost 1 base and the J gene lost 4 bases, with 16 bases spanning the gap. From germline, CDR1 is SGHTA and CDR2 FQGNSA.